This T cell receptor beta chain was retrieved from a study of blood T cell repertoires in COVID-19. For the study at large: COVID-19 samples collected from the United States, Italy and Spain covered acute and convalescent phases. T cells, B-cell-depleted T cells, or PBMCs supplied cDNA or gDNA.

Germline loops: CDR1 LGHDT, CDR2 YNNKEL (reference sequence). This CDR3 comprises 14 residues. The V gene lost 3 bases and the J gene lost 7 bases, with 13 bases spanning the gap. Seattle cases were enrolled at active infection and followed longitudinally. Original handling: How many nucleated cells were present was estimated from reference gene primer amplification. Assay: immunoSEQ multiplex PCR; the TCRdb copy retains only in-frame clones and omits some. Clonal size and the V and J genes are those of that table, whereas D and trimming came from the DNA. The sample has fewer than 45,000 clones; around 84% are singletons.

The sequencing input was peripheral blood. This TCR was sampled from a man between 60 and 75 years old with COVID-19, enrolled during active disease. The rearrangement uses TRBV3-1 (or the pseudogene TRBV3-2) and TRBJ1-5; D might be TRBD1 (5 bases). Here the CDR3 DNA reads TGTGCCAGCAGCCAGGCAGGGTTCGGCCAGCCCCAGCATTTT. Translation gives CASSQAGFGQPQHF.